This TCR beta chain comes out of a study of cytomegalovirus exposure and HLA in healthy donors. Study results and caveats: The productive fraction for most TCR beta V segments was about 90% or about 30% in an earlier analysis. HLA alleles showed associations with around 15,000 TCR beta sequences in a later analysis, at a 0.05 false discovery rate. Reportedly, a later analysis found an Asian-associated ancestry cluster had fewer N-insertions than the approximately 700-donor mean.

A note on this clone: No antigen is known for it.

PCR primers comprised 60 Vbeta and 13 Jbeta primers. Assay: immunoSEQ multiplex PCR; the TCRdb copy retains only in-frame clones and omits some. The sample has approximately 130,000 clones, roughly 80% seen once. The CDR3 has 13 amino acids. Germline CDR1 is SGHRS and CDR2 is YFSETQ. With 0 bases removed from V and 5 bases from J, the gap between germline ends came to 9 bases. This TCR derives from a man between 45 and 60 years old in good health and CMV-seronegative. Specimen: PBMCs. This chain connects TRBV5-1 to TRBJ2-7; D perhaps matches TRBD2 (5 bases). CDR3 sequence: CASSLGGSNEQYF. Written as DNA, the CDR3 is TGCGCCAGCAGCTTGGGCGGGTCAAACGAGCAGTACTTC.